These 12 T cell receptor beta chains originate from one sample sequenced in a study of T cell repertoires in cytomegalovirus infection. TCRdb recomputed calls from the reads with MiXCR, one row per CDR3 protein. The table has 170,000 or so distinct CDR3 sequences, about a sixth seen once. Sequencing was done on a sample of CD8+ T cells from PBMCs. Source of these receptors: a human donor in good health (CMV status not recorded). Some clones in this sample may be carry-over from other donors' samples.

CDR3: CASSELGISSYNEQFF. Here the CDR3 DNA reads TGTGCCAGCAGTGAGCTGGGAATTAGCTCCTACAATGAGCAGTTCTTC. The rearrangement uses TRBV25-1 and TRBJ2-1; D gene ambiguous. The CDR3 is made up of 16 amino acids. V dropped 3 bases and J dropped 0 bases, with 12 bases sitting between them. CDR1 and CDR2 from the germline V gene are MGHDK and SYGVNS.

The gene calls are TRBV29-1 and TRBJ1-1; D is unresolved. Germline V gene lookup returns CDR1 SQVTM and CDR2 ANQGSEA. This CDR3 region has 13 residues. The V end was cut by 4 bases, the J end by 5 bases, with 14 bases between. The CDR3 coding sequence is TGCAGCGTTGGGGGTGGGTGGCCTACTGAAGCTTTCTTT. Its protein product is CSVGGGWPTEAFF.

There are a few counts of this clonotype. The chain couples TRBV19 to TRBJ2-6; D not resolved. Per germline, CDR1 LNHDA and CDR2 SQIVND (reference sequence). V was shortened by 5 bases and J by 0 bases, with 8 bases between the two germline ends. There are 15 residues in the CDR3. The CDR3 DNA sequence: TGTGCCAGTAGTGATCGCTACTCTGGGGCCAACGTCCTGACTTTC. Translation: CASSDRYSGANVLTF.

The rearrangement links TRBV20-1 to TRBJ2-6; tentative D call: TRBD1 (6 bases). This CDR3 is built from 17 residues. V was pared by 2 bases and J by 1 base, with 15 bases between. CDR1 DFQATT and CDR2 SNEGSKA come from the germline V gene (reference sequence). The DNA for the CDR3 is TGCAGTGCTAGAAGCCGGGACACCCGGTCTGGGGCCAACGTCCTGACTTTC. The encoded protein is CSARSRDTRSGANVLTF.

The gene calls are TRBV25-1 and TRBJ2-1; weak D call: TRBD1 (6 bases). The CDR3 extends over 13 amino acids. V dropped 10 bases and J dropped 3 bases, with 13 bases sitting between them. CDR1 MGHDK and CDR2 SYGVNS come from the germline V gene. The CDR3 protein is CATKAQGYNEQFF. In nucleotides, the CDR3 is TGTGCCACTAAGGCACAGGGCTACAATGAGCAGTTCTTC.

This clonotype was seen a handful of times. This chain connects TRBV7-6 to TRBJ1-1; no clear D gene. The CDR3 runs to 16 residues. The germline V gene has CDR1 SGHVS and CDR2 FNYEAQ. V was shortened by 1 base and J by 3 bases, with 15 bases between the two germline ends. The CDR3 loop is CASSLEVLGPHTEAFF. The CDR3 DNA reads TGTGCCAGCAGCTTAGAGGTCCTCGGGCCTCACACTGAAGCTTTCTTT.

This clonotype showed up just a few times. The CDR3: CASSLIGTGSSPLHF. CDR3 nucleotide sequence: TGTGCCAGCAGCTTAATCGGGACAGGGAGTTCACCCCTCCACTTT. The chain carries TRBV7-9 and TRBJ1-6, with TRBD1 matching over 9 bases. Germline V gene data show CDR1 as SEHNR and CDR2 as FQNEAQ (reference sequence). With V trimmed by 2 bases and J by 9 bases, 5 bases remained unmatched. The CDR3 has 15 amino acids.

The chain carries TRBV12-3 or TRBV12-4 and TRBJ2-7, with D possibly being TRBD1 or TRBD2 (5 bases each). This CDR3 has 14 amino acids. V shed 6 bases and J shed 4 bases, with 16 bases lying between them. The CDR3: CASRDGAGQYEQYF. For the CDR3, the DNA is TGTGCCAGCAGAGACGGGGCAGGTCAATACGAGCAGTACTTC.

The chain uses TRBV12-3 or TRBV12-4 and TRBJ2-7; 14 bases agree with TRBD2. The CDR3 is 14 residues long. With 5 bases clipped from V and 13 bases from J, the junction kept 10 bases outside the gene matches. The CDR3 spells CASSGGTSGGLLYF. The CDR3 coding sequence is TGTGCCAGCAGTGGGGGGACTAGCGGGGGCCTCCTCTACTTC.

This sequence joins TRBV7-9 and TRBJ2-4, with D perhaps TRBD1 or TRBD2 (5 bases each). V lost 0 bases and J lost 13, with 10 bases in between. Germline CDR1 SEHNR, CDR2 FQNEAQ (reference sequence). This CDR3 has 12 residues. DNA of the CDR3: TGTGCCAGCAGCTTAGCGCACGGGGCCCAGTACTTC. It specifies CASSLAHGAQYF.

This clonotype was picked up a small number of times. CDR3 residues: CASSFGGSNTGELFF. The CDR3 DNA reads TGTGCCAGCAGCTTTGGGGGTTCGAACACCGGGGAGCTGTTTTTT. The chain recombines TRBV7-9 with TRBJ2-2; tentatively, D is TRBD1 or TRBD2 (5 bases each). CDR3 length: 15 residues. Looked up from germline, CDR1 is SEHNR and CDR2 is FQNEAQ (reference sequence). Trimming took off 3 bases at V and 0 bases at J, with 8 bases between the two ends.

The V gene is TRBV12-3 or TRBV12-4, the J gene TRBJ2-5, with TRBD1 identical over 7 bases. The CDR3 totals 12 residues. Unmatched junction bases numbered 3, after V lost 6 bases and J lost 5 bases. CDR3 residues: CASRPTGETQYF. In nucleotides, the CDR3 is TGTGCCAGCAGGCCGACAGGGGAGACCCAGTACTTC.